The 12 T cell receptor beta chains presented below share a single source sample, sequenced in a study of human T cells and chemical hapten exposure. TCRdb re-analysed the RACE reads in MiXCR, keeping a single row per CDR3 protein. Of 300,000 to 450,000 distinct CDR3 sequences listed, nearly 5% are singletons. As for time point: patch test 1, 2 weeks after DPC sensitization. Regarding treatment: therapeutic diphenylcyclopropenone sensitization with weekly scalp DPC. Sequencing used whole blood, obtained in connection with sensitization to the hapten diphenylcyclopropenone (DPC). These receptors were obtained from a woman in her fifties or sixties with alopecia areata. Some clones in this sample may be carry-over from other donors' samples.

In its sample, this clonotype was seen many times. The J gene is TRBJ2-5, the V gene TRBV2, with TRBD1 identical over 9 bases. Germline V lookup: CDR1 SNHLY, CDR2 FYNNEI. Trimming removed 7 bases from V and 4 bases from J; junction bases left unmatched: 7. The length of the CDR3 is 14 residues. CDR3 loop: CASIPDRGSETQYF. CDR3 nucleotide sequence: TGTGCCAGCATCCCGGACAGGGGTTCAGAGACCCAGTACTTC.

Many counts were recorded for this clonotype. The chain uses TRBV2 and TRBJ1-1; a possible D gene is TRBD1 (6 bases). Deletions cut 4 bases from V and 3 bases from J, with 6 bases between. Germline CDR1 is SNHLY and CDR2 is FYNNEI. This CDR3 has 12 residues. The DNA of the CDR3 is TGTGCCAGCAGTGCAGGGGACACTGAAGCTTTCTTT. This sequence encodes CASSAGDTEAFF.

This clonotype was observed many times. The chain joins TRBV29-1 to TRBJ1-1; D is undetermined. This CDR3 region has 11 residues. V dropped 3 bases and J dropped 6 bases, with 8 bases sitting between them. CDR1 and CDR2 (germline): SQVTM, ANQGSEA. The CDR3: CSVDQRAEAFF. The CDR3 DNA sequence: TGCAGCGTTGATCAGAGGGCTGAAGCTTTCTTT.

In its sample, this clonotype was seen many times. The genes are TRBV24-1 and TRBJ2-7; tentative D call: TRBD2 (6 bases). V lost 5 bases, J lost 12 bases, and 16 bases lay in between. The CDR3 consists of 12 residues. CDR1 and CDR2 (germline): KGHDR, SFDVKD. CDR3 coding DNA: TGTGCCACCAGTGCTGGGCGGGGAAGACTGTACTTC. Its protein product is CATSAGRGRLYF.

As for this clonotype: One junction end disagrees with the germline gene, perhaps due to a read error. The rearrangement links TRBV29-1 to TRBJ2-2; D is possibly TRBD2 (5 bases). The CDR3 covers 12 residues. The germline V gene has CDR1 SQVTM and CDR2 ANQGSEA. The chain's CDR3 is CSVVGYTGELIF. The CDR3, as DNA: TGCAGCGTTGTAGGATACACCGGGGAGCTGATTTTT.

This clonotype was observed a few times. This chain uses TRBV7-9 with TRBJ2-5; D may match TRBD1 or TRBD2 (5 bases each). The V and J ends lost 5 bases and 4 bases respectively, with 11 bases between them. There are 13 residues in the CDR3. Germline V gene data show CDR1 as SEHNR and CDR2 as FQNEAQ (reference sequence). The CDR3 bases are TGTGCCAGCAGCCAACTTGGGGGAGAGACCCAGTACTTC. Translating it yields CASSQLGGETQYF.

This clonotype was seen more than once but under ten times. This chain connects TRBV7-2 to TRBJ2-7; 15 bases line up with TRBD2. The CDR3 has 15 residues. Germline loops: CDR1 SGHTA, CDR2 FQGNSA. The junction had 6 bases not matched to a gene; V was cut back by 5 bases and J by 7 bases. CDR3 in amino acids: CASSRTSGGAEEQYF. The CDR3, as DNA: TGTGCCAGCAGCCGGACTAGCGGGGGGGCTGAAGAGCAGTACTTC.

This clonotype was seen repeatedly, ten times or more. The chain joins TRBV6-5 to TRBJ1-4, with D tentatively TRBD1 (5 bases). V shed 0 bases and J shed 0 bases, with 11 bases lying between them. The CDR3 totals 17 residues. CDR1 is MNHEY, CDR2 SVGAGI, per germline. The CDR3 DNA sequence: TGTGCCAGCAGTTACTCGAGGGGCCCTGCAACTAATGAAAAACTGTTTTTT. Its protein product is CASSYSRGPATNEKLFF.

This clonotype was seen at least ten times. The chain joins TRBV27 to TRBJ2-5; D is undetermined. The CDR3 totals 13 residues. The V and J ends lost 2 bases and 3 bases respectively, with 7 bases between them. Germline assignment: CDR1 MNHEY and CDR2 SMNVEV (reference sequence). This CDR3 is CASSLARKETQYF. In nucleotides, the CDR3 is TGTGCCAGCAGTTTAGCAAGGAAAGAGACCCAGTACTTC.

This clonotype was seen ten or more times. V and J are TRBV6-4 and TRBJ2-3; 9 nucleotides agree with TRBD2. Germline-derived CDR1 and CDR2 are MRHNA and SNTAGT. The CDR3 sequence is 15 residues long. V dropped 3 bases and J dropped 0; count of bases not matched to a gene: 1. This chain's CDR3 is CASSELAGSTDTQYF. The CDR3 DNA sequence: TGTGCCAGCAGTGAGCTAGCGGGGAGCACAGATACGCAGTATTTT.

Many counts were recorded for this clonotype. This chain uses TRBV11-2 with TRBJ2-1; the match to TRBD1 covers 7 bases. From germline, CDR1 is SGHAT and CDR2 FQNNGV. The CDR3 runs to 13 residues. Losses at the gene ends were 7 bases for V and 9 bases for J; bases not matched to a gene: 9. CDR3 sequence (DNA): TGTGCCAGCACCCCGACAGGGCGCCCTGAGCAGTTCTTC. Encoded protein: CASTPTGRPEQFF.

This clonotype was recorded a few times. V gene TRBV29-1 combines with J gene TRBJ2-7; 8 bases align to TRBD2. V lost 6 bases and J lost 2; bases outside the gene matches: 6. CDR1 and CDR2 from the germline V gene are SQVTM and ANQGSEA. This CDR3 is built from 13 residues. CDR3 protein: CSVAPGLAYEQYF. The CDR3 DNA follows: TGCAGCGTCGCCCCGGGACTAGCCTACGAGCAGTACTTC.